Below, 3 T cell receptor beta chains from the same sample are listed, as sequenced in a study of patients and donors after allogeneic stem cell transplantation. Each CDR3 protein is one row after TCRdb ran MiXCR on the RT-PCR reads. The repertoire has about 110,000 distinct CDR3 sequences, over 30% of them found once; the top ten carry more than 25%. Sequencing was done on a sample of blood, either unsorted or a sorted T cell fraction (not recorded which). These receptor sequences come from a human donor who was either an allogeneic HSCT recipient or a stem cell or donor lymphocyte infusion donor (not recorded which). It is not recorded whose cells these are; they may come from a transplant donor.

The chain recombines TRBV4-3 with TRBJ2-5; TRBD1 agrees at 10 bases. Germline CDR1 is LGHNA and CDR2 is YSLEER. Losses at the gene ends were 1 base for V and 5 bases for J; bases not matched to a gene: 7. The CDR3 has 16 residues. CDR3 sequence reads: CASSQGTGGGGETQYF. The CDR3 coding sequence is TGCGCCAGCAGCCAAGGGACAGGGGGAGGAGGCGAGACCCAGTACTTC.

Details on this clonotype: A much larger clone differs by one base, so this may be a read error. The chain's CDR3 is CASSLATDTQYF. CDR3 nucleotides: TGTGCCAGCAGCTTAGCCACAGATACGCAGTATTTT. This chain links TRBV7-2 with TRBJ2-3, with D uncertain. The CDR3 runs to 12 residues. In germline, CDR1 is SGHTA, CDR2 FQGNSA. V was pared by 0 bases and J by 2 bases, with 0 bases between.

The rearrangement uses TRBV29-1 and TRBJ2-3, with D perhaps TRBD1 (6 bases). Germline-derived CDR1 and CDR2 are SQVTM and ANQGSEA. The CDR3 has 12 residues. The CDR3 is CSFQGSTDTQYF. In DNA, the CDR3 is TGCAGTTTCCAGGGGAGCACAGATACGCAGTATTTT.